This T cell receptor beta chain was sequenced in a study of shared clonotypes between healthy human individuals. Germline V lookup: CDR1 MDHEN, CDR2 SYDVKM. The length of the CDR3 is 13 residues. V shed 7 bases and J shed 4 bases, with 13 bases lying between them. Using immunoSEQ multiplex PCR, the repertoire was profiled, and TCRdb retains in-frame clones only, with some absent. There are 600,000 to 750,000 clones in the sample; more than 70% occur only once, and 1.8% lies in the top ten. The material sequenced was memory CD4+ T cells sorted from blood. Subset reported: CD45RA-negative fraction. The origin of this receptor is a woman in her thirties in good health. This chain connects TRBV28 to TRBJ2-5; weak D call: TRBD2 (5 bases). The CDR3 sequence: CASNSGGRETQYF. The CDR3 bases are TGTGCCAGCAATTCAGGAGGTCGAGAGACCCAGTACTTC.